What follows are 10 T cell receptor beta chains derived from one specimen sequenced in a study of blood T cell repertoires in COVID-19. Libraries were prepared by immunoSEQ multiplex PCR; TCRdb keeps only in-frame clonotypes and omits some of them. The sample lists about 280,000 clones; roughly 90% were seen once. Specimen: peripheral blood. The receptors were sampled from a woman aged 25-40 years with COVID-19, enrolled during active disease.

The chain employs TRBV5-1 and TRBJ1-1; no definite D call. Germline CDR1 reads SGHRS; CDR2 reads YFSETQ. The CDR3 loop spans 14 amino acids. The V and J ends lost 0 bases and 6 bases respectively, with 12 bases between them. The CDR3 DNA follows: TGCGCCAGCAGCTTGGGGGAGGGTTGGGCTGAAGCTTTCTTT. Translating gives CASSLGEGWAEAFF.

This chain's CDR3 is CASRPRTGLNTEAFF. CDR3 coding DNA: TGTGCCAGCAGGCCACGGACAGGGCTGAACACTGAAGCTTTCTTT. The rearrangement links TRBV2 to TRBJ1-1; 8 nucleotides match TRBD1. The CDR3 has 15 residues. Germline V gene sequence: CDR1 SNHLY, CDR2 FYNNEI. Unmatched junction bases numbered 6, after V lost 6 bases and J lost 0 bases.

The chain couples TRBV5-6 to TRBJ2-2, with 10 bases matching TRBD2. Per germline, CDR1 SGHDT and CDR2 YYEEEE. Germline trimming cut 4 bases from V and 3 bases from J; bases unmatched to any gene: 6. This CDR3 is 16 amino acids long. The CDR3 DNA reads as TGTGCCAGCAGCCCTAAGACTAGCGGGTACACCGGGGAGCTGTTTTTT. It is translated as CASSPKTSGYTGELFF.

V and J are TRBV2 and TRBJ1-3; TRBD1 is a possible D gene (6 bases). CDR3 length equals 15 residues. V was cut by 6 bases and J by 4 bases, with 16 bases left in between. Germline CDR1 and CDR2: SNHLY and FYNNEI. CDR3 sequence (DNA): TGTGCCAGCAGCAACACAGGGAGGGTCGGAAACACCATATATTTT. It specifies CASSNTGRVGNTIYF.

In the case of this clone: The sample holds other DNA sequences that translate to the same CDR3. This chain joins TRBV5-1 and TRBJ1-1; D is undetermined. From germline, CDR1 is SGHRS and CDR2 YFSETQ. V shed 1 base and J shed 3 bases, with 7 bases lying between them. The CDR3 length is 13 residues. CDR3 DNA sequence: TGCGCCAGCAGCTTGAAGCTGGACACTGAAGCTTTCTTT. This sequence encodes CASSLKLDTEAFF.

The chain couples TRBV19 to TRBJ1-5, with D tentatively TRBD1 (5 bases). This CDR3 has 13 amino acids. Germline values: CDR1 LNHDA, CDR2 SQIVND (reference sequence). V was pared by 5 bases and J by 4 bases, with 9 bases between. CDR3 sequence (DNA): TGTGCCAGTAGTCCCAGGGATAATCAGCCCCAGCATTTT. This sequence encodes CASSPRDNQPQHF.

The rearrangement links TRBV4-1 to TRBJ2-5; no definite D call. Trimming stripped 3 bases from V and 2 bases from J, with 10 bases between. The CDR3 covers 14 residues. Per germline, CDR1 MGHRA and CDR2 YSYEKL. CDR3 nucleotides: TGCGCCAGCAGCCATCACAACCAGCAAGAGACCCAGTACTTC. It is translated as CASSHHNQQETQYF.

V usage is TRBV18 and J usage is TRBJ1-4; D is ambiguous. Germline values: CDR1 KGHSH, CDR2 LQKENI. V lost 6 bases to trimming and J lost 6 bases, with 14 bases between them. The CDR3 runs 14 residues. This CDR3 is CASSRRWEDEKLFF. For the CDR3, the DNA is TGTGCCAGCTCCCGTCGGTGGGAGGATGAAAAACTGTTTTTT.

The chain links TRBV5-3 to TRBJ2-7; D is possibly TRBD2 (7 bases). TRBV5-3 is an ORF for which the function is uncertain. The CDR3 consists of 17 residues. Trimming took 0 bases from V and 4 from J, leaving 20 bases between them. The CDR3 region has the DNA TGTGCCAGAAGCTTGGTGGGGACCGCGGGGGCGATATACGAGCAGTACTTC. Protein: CARSLVGTAGAIYEQYF.

This sequence joins TRBV3-1 (or the pseudogene TRBV3-2) and TRBJ2-7; 8 bases agree with TRBD1. V was pared by 6 bases and J by 6 bases, with 13 bases of the junction left unmatched. CDR1 LGHDT and CDR2 YNNKEL come from the germline V gene (reference sequence). The CDR3 spans 15 residues. CDR3 region: CASRNNRDRHPEQYF. The CDR3 region has the DNA TGTGCCAGCAGGAATAATCGGGACAGGCATCCCGAGCAGTACTTC.